A selection of T cell receptor beta chains follows, all from one sample in a study of T-cell memory formation after mild COVID-19. TCRdb processed the 5' RACE reads anew with MiXCR; each CDR3 protein has one entry. The profile covers hundreds of thousands of distinct CDR3 sequences, with 15% appearing a single time and less than 2.5% taken by the ten largest. The sample consisted of PBMCs or a T cell subset sorted from them (not recorded which). The source of these receptors is an adult woman who had mild COVID-19 (a few samples of this study predate the infection). Cell type and time point are not known. Each CDR3 is given with its conserved first and last residue. Each record gives: V gene, D gene, J gene, clone size, CDR3 protein, CDR3 DNA. A D gene is named only where the DNA matches it firmly. Clone size, where shown, is once, few, many, or a class for clones that have expanded.

v_call: TRBV30
d_call: TRBD1
j_call: TRBJ2-7
clone_size: few
cdr3_aa: CAWSIAGGIYEQYF
cdr3_nt: TGTGCCTGGAGTATAGCAGGGGGAATCTACGAGCAGTACTTC

v_call: TRBV6-5
d_call: .
j_call: TRBJ2-7
clone_size: few
cdr3_aa: CASRWTQTTYEQYF
cdr3_nt: TGTGCCAGCAGATGGACACAAACGACCTACGAGCAGTACTTC

v_call: TRBV11-2
d_call: .
j_call: TRBJ2-3
clone_size: few
cdr3_aa: CASSSRDWTIGDTQYF
cdr3_nt: TGTGCCAGCAGCTCCAGGGACTGGACCATCGGCGATACGCAGTATTTT

v_call: TRBV6-5
d_call: .
j_call: TRBJ2-1
clone_size: .
cdr3_aa: CASSYFYEQFF
cdr3_nt: TGTGCCAGCAGTTACTTTTATGAGCAGTTCTTC

v_call: TRBV7-2
d_call: .
j_call: TRBJ2-3
clone_size: .
cdr3_aa: CASSPRAVLRDTQYF
cdr3_nt: TGTGCCAGCAGCCCAAGAGCGGTCCTTCGGGATACGCAGTATTTT

v_call: TRBV25-1
d_call: .
j_call: TRBJ2-5
clone_size: few
cdr3_aa: CASSEFGPGWETQYF
cdr3_nt: TGTGCCAGCAGTGAATTTGGTCCGGGGTGGGAGACCCAGTACTTC

v_call: TRBV12-3/TRBV12-4
d_call: .
j_call: TRBJ2-3
clone_size: .
cdr3_aa: CASSLRRDVHTQYF
cdr3_nt: TGTGCCAGCAGTTTAAGGCGGGATGTCCATACGCAGTATTTT

v_call: TRBV12-3/TRBV12-4
d_call: TRBD1
j_call: TRBJ1-2
clone_size: .
cdr3_aa: CASTSKWGQGARVYGYTF
cdr3_nt: TGTGCCAGCACCAGCAAGTGGGGACAGGGGGCGCGTGTCTATGGCTACACCTTC

v_call: TRBV2
d_call: TRBD2
j_call: TRBJ2-1
clone_size: few
cdr3_aa: CASRSTSGTYNEQFF
cdr3_nt: TGTGCCAGCAGGTCGACTAGCGGCACCTACAATGAGCAGTTCTTC

v_call: TRBV4-1
d_call: .
j_call: TRBJ2-3
clone_size: few
cdr3_aa: CASSQDPYTQYF
cdr3_nt: TGCGCCAGCAGCCAAGACCCGTATACGCAGTATTTT

v_call: TRBV3-1
d_call: .
j_call: TRBJ2-4
clone_size: .
cdr3_aa: CASSQGWLAGIGNIQYF
cdr3_nt: TGTGCCAGCAGCCAAGGCTGGCTAGCAGGGATTGGTAACATTCAGTACTTC

v_call: TRBV20-1
d_call: TRBD2
j_call: TRBJ2-4
clone_size: .
cdr3_aa: CSAKRGLGDFQHF
cdr3_nt: TGCAGTGCTAAGCGGGGGTTGGGGGATTTTCAGCACTTC

v_call: TRBV7-3
d_call: .
j_call: TRBJ2-6
clone_size: .
cdr3_aa: CASSLTPGTGANVLTF
cdr3_nt: TGTGCCAGCAGCTTAACCCCAGGGACTGGGGCCAACGTCCTGACTTTC

v_call: TRBV5-1
d_call: .
j_call: TRBJ2-5
clone_size: .
cdr3_aa: CASSLGGDETQYF
cdr3_nt: TGCGCCAGCAGCTTGGGAGGGGATGAGACCCAGTACTTC

v_call: TRBV5-1
d_call: .
j_call: TRBJ2-5
clone_size: few
cdr3_aa: CASSWADQETQYF
cdr3_nt: TGCGCCAGCAGCTGGGCCGATCAAGAGACCCAGTACTTC

v_call: TRBV16
d_call: .
j_call: TRBJ2-7
clone_size: .
cdr3_aa: CASSLTRPSEQYF
cdr3_nt: TGTGCCAGCAGCCTGACCAGGCCGAGCGAGCAGTACTTC

v_call: TRBV5-1
d_call: TRBD1
j_call: TRBJ1-2
clone_size: many
cdr3_aa: CASSARQGNYGYTF
cdr3_nt: TGCGCCAGCAGCGCCCGACAGGGGAACTATGGCTACACCTTC

v_call: TRBV2
d_call: TRBD1
j_call: TRBJ1-1
clone_size: .
cdr3_aa: CASRGTGGASTEAFF
cdr3_nt: TGTGCCAGCAGAGGGACAGGGGGCGCTTCCACTGAAGCTTTCTTT

v_call: TRBV5-1
d_call: TRBD1
j_call: TRBJ2-5
clone_size: few
cdr3_aa: CASSRTGGGETQYF
cdr3_nt: TGCGCCAGCAGCCGGACAGGGGGCGGAGAGACCCAGTACTTC

v_call: TRBV2
d_call: TRBD1
j_call: TRBJ1-2
clone_size: .
cdr3_aa: CASSEASRGGLGYTF
cdr3_nt: TGTGCCAGCAGTGAAGCGAGTAGAGGGGGCCTAGGCTACACCTTC

v_call: TRBV18
d_call: TRBD2
j_call: TRBJ2-3
clone_size: .
cdr3_aa: CASSPSGVDTQYF
cdr3_nt: TGTGCCAGCTCACCAAGCGGGGTGGATACGCAGTATTTT

v_call: TRBV5-5
d_call: .
j_call: TRBJ1-5
clone_size: .
cdr3_aa: CASSLVLAGNQPQHF
cdr3_nt: TGTGCCAGCAGCTTGGTATTGGCAGGGAATCAGCCCCAGCATTTT

v_call: TRBV19
d_call: TRBD1
j_call: TRBJ2-1
clone_size: .
cdr3_aa: CASRGQGDNEQFF
cdr3_nt: TGTGCCAGTAGAGGACAGGGGGATAATGAGCAGTTCTTC

v_call: TRBV2
d_call: TRBD2
j_call: TRBJ2-1
clone_size: many
cdr3_aa: CASSGLAFEQFF
cdr3_nt: TGTGCCAGCAGTGGACTAGCATTTGAGCAGTTCTTC

v_call: TRBV7-2
d_call: .
j_call: TRBJ2-7
clone_size: .
cdr3_aa: CASSHAGSPYEQYF
cdr3_nt: TGTGCCAGCAGCCACGCGGGGAGTCCCTACGAGCAGTACTTC

v_call: TRBV6-5
d_call: TRBD1
j_call: TRBJ1-3
clone_size: .
cdr3_aa: CASSPKNRGVTGNTIYF
cdr3_nt: TGTGCCAGCAGTCCAAAGAACAGGGGGGTGACAGGAAACACCATATATTTT

v_call: TRBV2
d_call: .
j_call: TRBJ1-2
clone_size: few
cdr3_aa: CASSELGANYGYTF
cdr3_nt: TGTGCCAGCAGTGAACTGGGAGCTAACTATGGCTACACCTTC

v_call: TRBV12-3/TRBV12-4
d_call: .
j_call: TRBJ2-1
clone_size: many
cdr3_aa: CASSLMFGDNYNEQFF
cdr3_nt: TGTGCCAGCAGTTTAATGTTTGGAGACAACTACAATGAGCAGTTCTTC

v_call: TRBV27
d_call: .
j_call: TRBJ1-2
clone_size: few
cdr3_aa: CASSFGGTGSYTF
cdr3_nt: TGTGCCAGCAGTTTCGGTGGGACGGGATCCTACACCTTC

v_call: TRBV5-1
d_call: TRBD2
j_call: TRBJ2-2
clone_size: .
cdr3_aa: CASSVTGTSPSRELFF
cdr3_nt: TGCGCCAGCAGCGTCACCGGGACTAGTCCTTCCCGGGAGCTGTTTTTT

v_call: TRBV5-4
d_call: .
j_call: TRBJ1-4
clone_size: many
cdr3_aa: CASSFFKNEKLFF
cdr3_nt: TGTGCCAGCAGCTTCTTCAAGAATGAAAAACTGTTTTTT

v_call: TRBV10-2
d_call: TRBD2
j_call: TRBJ2-1
clone_size: many
cdr3_aa: CASTPSGRSYNEQFF
cdr3_nt: TGCGCCAGCACCCCCAGCGGGAGGTCCTACAATGAGCAGTTCTTC

v_call: TRBV12-3/TRBV12-4
d_call: TRBD1
j_call: TRBJ2-7
clone_size: few
cdr3_aa: CASRVRGRYEQYF
cdr3_nt: TGTGCCAGCAGGGTCAGGGGGCGGTACGAGCAGTACTTC

v_call: TRBV4-1
d_call: .
j_call: TRBJ1-1
clone_size: many
cdr3_aa: CASRVGVSTEAFF
cdr3_nt: TGCGCCAGCAGAGTGGGTGTTAGCACTGAAGCTTTCTTT

v_call: TRBV4-3
d_call: .
j_call: TRBJ2-7
clone_size: .
cdr3_aa: CASSQAAYSDYEQYF
cdr3_nt: TGCGCCAGCAGCCAAGCAGCGTACAGCGACTACGAGCAGTACTTC

v_call: TRBV24-1
d_call: .
j_call: TRBJ2-7
clone_size: .
cdr3_aa: CATSNSGPEQYF
cdr3_nt: TGTGCCACCAGTAATTCAGGACCCGAGCAGTACTTC

v_call: TRBV19
d_call: .
j_call: TRBJ2-1
clone_size: few
cdr3_aa: CASSISGRGVRNEQFF
cdr3_nt: TGTGCCAGTAGTATTTCGGGCAGGGGGGTACGAAATGAGCAGTTCTTC

v_call: TRBV20-1
d_call: TRBD1
j_call: TRBJ1-1
clone_size: many
cdr3_aa: CSARNPTGMVAFF
cdr3_nt: TGCAGTGCTAGAAACCCGACAGGGATGGTAGCTTTCTTT

v_call: TRBV5-1
d_call: .
j_call: TRBJ2-1
clone_size: few
cdr3_aa: CASSLGSGASYNEQFF
cdr3_nt: TGCGCCAGCAGCTTGGGGTCAGGGGCCTCCTACAATGAGCAGTTCTTC

v_call: TRBV7-2
d_call: TRBD2
j_call: TRBJ2-1
clone_size: few
cdr3_aa: CASNRGGGYNEQFF
cdr3_nt: TGTGCCAGCAACCGCGGGGGGGGCTACAATGAGCAGTTCTTC

v_call: TRBV19
d_call: .
j_call: TRBJ1-4
clone_size: .
cdr3_aa: CASSMKGRNEKLFF
cdr3_nt: TGTGCCAGTAGTATGAAAGGCAGAAATGAAAAACTGTTTTTT

v_call: TRBV12-3/TRBV12-4
d_call: .
j_call: TRBJ2-1
clone_size: many
cdr3_aa: CASSPGNEQFF
cdr3_nt: TGTGCCAGCAGTCCAGGGAATGAGCAGTTCTTC

v_call: TRBV5-1
d_call: TRBD2
j_call: TRBJ2-1
clone_size: few
cdr3_aa: CASSLGTSGAVWVEQFF
cdr3_nt: TGCGCCAGCAGCTTAGGGACTAGCGGAGCAGTTTGGGTTGAGCAGTTCTTC

v_call: TRBV4-2
d_call: .
j_call: TRBJ1-1
clone_size: .
cdr3_aa: CASSQTWGSEAFF
cdr3_nt: TGTGCCAGCAGCCAAACCTGGGGTAGTGAAGCTTTCTTT

v_call: TRBV4-3
d_call: .
j_call: TRBJ2-2
clone_size: .
cdr3_aa: CASSQGRSNTGELFF
cdr3_nt: TGCGCCAGCAGCCAAGGACGGTCGAACACCGGGGAGCTGTTTTTT